This passage covers 24 T cell receptor beta chains from one sample sequenced in a study of blood T cell repertoires in COVID-19. Libraries were prepared by immunoSEQ multiplex PCR; TCRdb keeps only in-frame clonotypes and omits some of them. The repertoire has approximately 76,000 clones, approximately 83% of them found once; the top ten carry roughly 6%. The sequenced sample consisted of peripheral blood. These receptors originate from a woman aged 55-70 years with acute or convalescent COVID-19.

This chain connects TRBV5-1 to TRBJ2-7; 11 bases align to TRBD1. Germline V lookup: CDR1 SGHRS, CDR2 YFSETQ. The length of the CDR3 is 14 residues. Unmatched junction bases numbered 6, after V lost 4 bases and J lost 6 bases. The CDR3 coding sequence is TGCGCCAGCAGCGCCGGGACAGGGGGAATCGAGCAGTACTTC. Translated, it gives CASSAGTGGIEQYF.

CDR3 amino acids: CASSQAGRTGTYGYTF. The DNA for the CDR3 is TGTGCCAGCAGCCAAGCGGGACGGACGGGGACTTATGGCTACACCTTC. This rearrangement joins TRBV3-1 (or the pseudogene TRBV3-2) to TRBJ1-2; D might be TRBD1 (5 bases). Trimming took 1 base from V and 5 from J, leaving 17 bases between them. The CDR3 has 16 amino acids. Germline values: CDR1 LGHDT, CDR2 YNNKEL (reference sequence).

The rearrangement joins TRBV5-1 to TRBJ2-2, with 9 bases that match TRBD1. The CDR3 is made up of 14 amino acids. V was clipped by 7 bases and J by 7 bases; unmatched bases: 8. CDR1 is SGHRS and CDR2 is YFSETQ in the germline V gene. The CDR3 nucleotides read TGCGCCAGCGCGCGGGGACAGGGAGACGGGGAGCTGTTTTTT. This gives the protein CASARGQGDGELFF.

The CDR3 DNA reads TGCGCCAGCAGCTTGACAGGGGACGGCAATTCACCCCTCCACTTT. It is translated as CASSLTGDGNSPLHF. J is TRBJ1-6 and V is TRBV5-1; 7 bases fit TRBD1. Germline assignment: CDR1 SGHRS and CDR2 YFSETQ. This CDR3 has 15 amino acids. V was pared by 1 base and J by 7 bases, with 5 bases of the junction left unmatched.

Remarks on this clone: At one end, the junction sequence differs from germline, possibly due to a read error. CDR3 sequence reads: CSSKEGGYYEQYF. DNA of the CDR3: TGCTCAAGCAAGGAGGGCGGTTACTACGAGCAGTACTTC. The J gene is TRBJ2-7, the V gene TRBV6-6; weak D call: TRBD2 (6 bases). Per germline, CDR1 MNHNY and CDR2 SVGAGI (reference sequence). This CDR3 has 13 amino acids.

The rearrangement uses TRBV5-1 and TRBJ1-1; D unclear. The CDR3 spans 14 residues. Per germline, CDR1 SGHRS and CDR2 YFSETQ. V lost 7 bases to trimming and J lost 1 base, with 14 bases between them. CDR3 DNA: TGCGCCAGCTCAGGACTGCTATCGAACACTGAAGCTTTCTTT. Protein sequence: CASSGLLSNTEAFF.

CDR3 DNA sequence: TGTGCCAGCAGCCAAGGGCAGGTCTATGAGCAGTTCTTC. Translation: CASSQGQVYEQFF. The rearrangement links TRBV3-1 (or the pseudogene TRBV3-2) to TRBJ2-1; D gene ambiguous. The ends were cut back, 1 base at V and 8 bases at J, with 9 bases in the middle. The CDR3 runs to 13 residues. CDR1 and CDR2 from the germline V gene are LGHDT and YNNKEL (reference sequence).

A single count supports this clone. The chain links TRBV3-1 (or the pseudogene TRBV3-2) to TRBJ1-1; the D gene is possibly TRBD1 (5 bases). The CDR3 has 12 residues. V shed 5 bases and J shed 4 bases, with 8 bases lying between them. The germline V gene encodes CDR1 LGHDT and CDR2 YNNKEL (reference sequence). The CDR3 region is CASSGTTTEAFF. The CDR3, as DNA: TGTGCCAGCAGCGGGACTACCACTGAAGCTTTCTTT.

The V call is TRBV29-1, the J call TRBJ1-5; D unresolved. V lost 4 bases and J lost 4, with 8 bases in between. The CDR3 consists of 12 residues. Germline lookup yields CDR1 SQVTM and CDR2 ANQGSEA. This CDR3 reads CSVGAANQPQHF. As DNA, the CDR3 is TGCAGCGTTGGGGCTGCGAATCAGCCCCAGCATTTT.

This clone appeared once. The chain uses TRBV3-1 (or the pseudogene TRBV3-2) and TRBJ2-7; 7 bases line up with TRBD1. Germline CDR1 and CDR2: LGHDT and YNNKEL (reference sequence). This CDR3 is 15 amino acids long. Trimming took 4 bases from V and 3 from J; bases not matched to a gene: 9. This chain's CDR3 is CASSPPGDRIYEQYF. CDR3 DNA sequence: TGTGCCAGCAGCCCTCCCGGGGACAGAATCTACGAGCAGTACTTC.

The V gene is TRBV7-2, the J gene TRBJ2-1; TRBD2 aligns across 7 bases. Germline trimming cut 2 bases from V and 8 bases from J; bases unmatched to any gene: 9. There are 15 residues in the CDR3. CDR1 is SGHTA, CDR2 FQGNSA, per germline. As DNA, the CDR3 is TGTGCCAGCAGCTTATGGAGCGGGGTCGGCGATGAGCAGTTCTTC. Translating gives CASSLWSGVGDEQFF. The whole variable domain, remainder taken from reference TRBV7-2 and TRBJ2-1, is GAGVSQSPSNKVTEKGKDVELRCDPISGHTALYWYRQSLGQGLEFLIYFQGNSAPDKSGLPSDRFSAERTGGSVSTLTIQRTQQEDSAVYLCASSLWSGVGDEQFFGPGTRLTVL.

The genes are TRBV6-5 and TRBJ1-2, with 7 bases lining up with TRBD1. Germline-derived CDR1 and CDR2 are MNHEY and SVGAGI. V trimming: 8 bases; J trimming: 7 bases; junction bases outside the gene matches: 7. CDR3 length: 12 amino acids. In DNA form, the CDR3 reads TGTGCCAGCTGGCCCCAGGGGGGTGGCTACACCTTC. Encoded protein: CASWPQGGGYTF.

This clone was counted only a few times. This chain joins TRBV29-1 and TRBJ2-1; 9 bases line up with TRBD2. This CDR3 comprises 15 residues. Germline-derived CDR1 and CDR2 are SQVTM and ANQGSEA. Trimming removed 7 bases from V and 6 bases from J; junction bases left unmatched: 13. This chain's CDR3 is CSASSGTSHSNEQFF. The CDR3 coding sequence is TGCAGCGCTTCCTCCGGGACTAGCCATTCCAATGAGCAGTTCTTC.

The chain is built from TRBV7-9 and TRBJ2-3, with D unresolved. Germline V gene lookup returns CDR1 SEHNR and CDR2 FQNEAQ (reference sequence). The CDR3 is 11 amino acids. The germline V and J ends were trimmed by 5 bases and 6 bases, with 6 bases remaining between them. In nucleotides, the CDR3 is TGTGCCAGCAGCCCACGGGATACGCAGTATTTT. This translates into CASSPRDTQYF.

The chain couples TRBV5-1 to TRBJ2-3; 7 bases are shared with TRBD2. The J segment lost 3 bases and the V segment lost 7 bases, leaving 8 bases of the junction unmatched. The germline CDR1 and CDR2 sequences are SGHRS and YFSETQ. CDR3 length: 14 residues. The DNA of the CDR3 is TGCGCCAGCCGTCGGGGGGAGGGAACAGATACGCAGTATTTT. It is translated as CASRRGEGTDTQYF.

The V call is TRBV6-1, the J call TRBJ2-1; no reliable D call. There are 13 residues in the CDR3. Germline CDR1 is MNHNS and CDR2 is SASEGT. The V end lost 3 bases, the J end lost 4 bases, and 7 bases lay between the germline ends. The CDR3 loop is CASSEGRYNEQFF. The CDR3 DNA reads TGTGCCAGCAGTGAGGGCAGGTACAATGAGCAGTTCTTC.

The V call is TRBV5-4, the J call TRBJ2-3; D is unclear. The CDR3 is made up of 15 amino acids. Germline V lookup: CDR1 SGHNT, CDR2 YYREEE (reference sequence). V dropped 4 bases and J dropped 2 bases, with 14 bases sitting between them. The CDR3 DNA reads TGTGCCAGCAGCCCCCCGCCCCCTAACACAGATACGCAGTATTTT. Encoded protein: CASSPPPPNTDTQYF.

The chain has TRBV10-3 and TRBJ2-4, with D possibly being TRBD1 (7 bases). Germline V gene sequence: CDR1 ENHRY, CDR2 SYGVKD. V dropped 0 bases and J dropped 6 bases, with 18 bases sitting between them. This CDR3 contains 17 residues. In DNA, the CDR3 is TGTGCCATCAGTGAGTCAGGGGGGCAAGGGGGCGGAAACATTCAGTACTTC. It is translated as CAISESGGQGGGNIQYF.

The chain combines TRBV2 with TRBJ2-7; maybe TRBD2 (6 bases). Trimming stripped 7 bases from V and 0 bases from J, with 13 bases between. Germline V gene sequence: CDR1 SNHLY, CDR2 FYNNEI. The CDR3 extends over 14 amino acids. The CDR3 sequence is CASTSSVSSYEQYF. The CDR3, as DNA: TGTGCCAGCACCTCTAGCGTGAGCTCCTACGAGCAGTACTTC.

The chain joins TRBV11-2 to TRBJ2-7; possibly TRBD2 for D (6 bases). V was shortened by 0 bases and J by 7 bases, with 22 bases between the two germline ends. Germline V gene data show CDR1 as SGHAT and CDR2 as FQNNGV. The CDR3 contains 17 residues. The CDR3 protein is CASSLERGSGSTKEQYF. The CDR3 DNA reads TGTGCCAGCAGCTTAGAGCGGGGAAGTGGGTCTACGAAGGAGCAGTACTTC.

This chain connects TRBV19 to TRBJ1-5; TRBD1 matches at 8 bases. The J segment lost 6 bases and the V segment lost 1 base, leaving 8 bases of the junction unmatched. The CDR3 extends over 16 amino acids. The germline V gene encodes CDR1 LNHDA and CDR2 SQIVND (reference sequence). The CDR3 sequence is CASSIVLQGAIQPQHF. For the CDR3, the DNA is TGTGCCAGTAGTATAGTCCTCCAGGGGGCAATTCAGCCCCAGCATTTT. The complete variable domain, with remaining parts taken from reference TRBV19 and TRBJ1-5, reads DGGITQSPKYLFRKEGQNVTLSCEQNLNHDAMYWYRQDPGQGLRLIYYSQIVNDFQKGDIAEGYSVSREKKESFPLTVTSAQKNPTAFYLCASSIVLQGAIQPQHFGDGTRLSIL.

V usage is TRBV12-3 or TRBV12-4 and J usage is TRBJ1-6; D is possibly TRBD1 (6 bases). The CDR3 extends over 12 amino acids. Trimming left V 6 bases short and J 10 bases short, with 10 bases between. The CDR3 DNA reads as TGTGCCAGCAGCACAGGGATCTCACCCCTCCACTTT. Residues: CASSTGISPLHF.

This clone was counted a single time. The V and J genes are TRBV6-5 and TRBJ2-3, with D tentatively TRBD2 (5 bases). Between the trimmed V and J ends, which lost 2 bases and 3 bases, there was a span of 12 bases. This CDR3 region has 15 residues. Germline assignment: CDR1 MNHEY and CDR2 SVGAGI. The chain's CDR3 is CASSYEGRGTDTQYF. In nucleotides, the CDR3 is TGTGCCAGCAGTTACGAGGGCCGCGGGACAGATACGCAGTATTTT.

The chain has TRBV25-1 and TRBJ2-6; D remains ambiguous. The CDR3 is made up of 14 amino acids. V lost 4 bases and J lost 0, with 4 bases in between. Per the germline V gene, CDR1 is MGHDK and CDR2 is SYGVNS. The CDR3 here is CASSGYSGANVLTF. As DNA, the CDR3 is TGTGCCAGCAGTGGTTACTCTGGGGCCAACGTCCTGACTTTC.